These 19 T cell receptor beta chains were sequenced from one sample in a study of beta chain features in type 1 diabetes. Sequencing targeted expressed TCRB transcripts, as all isolated RNA had been reverse transcribed. TCRdb's table, derived via immunoSEQ multiplex PCR, lists solely in-frame clones and lacks some. The sample consists of 150,000 or so clones, 11% of them appearing once. Input material: central memory CD4+ T cells from blood. All receptors come from a man aged 18 to 29 in good health.

The chain recombines TRBV29-1 with TRBJ1-2; possibly TRBD1 for D (5 bases). This CDR3 is 16 amino acids long. CDR1 is SQVTM, CDR2 ANQGSEA, per germline. Between the trimmed V and J ends, which lost 4 bases and 1 base, there was a span of 19 bases. The CDR3 is CSVVLATAGLNYGYTF. The CDR3 DNA reads TGCAGCGTTGTATTGGCCACCGCGGGACTTAACTATGGCTACACCTTC.

Only a few counts were recorded for this clone. V is TRBV5-1 and J is TRBJ2-1; TRBD2 aligns across 7 bases. This CDR3 comprises 16 residues. Per germline, CDR1 SGHRS and CDR2 YFSETQ. The J segment lost 2 bases and the V segment lost 4 bases, leaving 9 bases of the junction unmatched. The CDR3 nucleotides are TGCGCCAGCAGCGCGCCCGGCGGGGGACCCTACAATGAGCAGTTCTTC. This codes for CASSAPGGGPYNEQFF.

This clone was recorded once. The chain uses TRBV9 and TRBJ2-3; the D gene is possibly TRBD2 (5 bases). The V end lost 2 bases, the J end lost 2 bases, and 6 bases lay between the germline ends. This CDR3 has 13 amino acids. Germline CDR1 reads SGDLS; CDR2 reads YYNGEE. CDR3 coding DNA: TGTGCCAGCAGCGTGAGGGCCACAGATACGCAGTATTTT. Translation gives CASSVRATDTQYF.

The chain is built from TRBV4-2 and TRBJ2-4, with 7 bases identical to TRBD1. Germline V gene data show CDR1 as LGHNA and CDR2 as YNFKEQ. The CDR3 covers 14 residues. V lost 4 bases, J lost 6 bases, and 6 bases stayed unmatched. The CDR3 region is CASSLTGASNIQYF. CDR3 DNA sequence: TGTGCCAGCAGCCTCACAGGGGCGTCAAACATTCAGTACTTC.

This clone showed up just a few times. The chain is built from TRBV6-6 and TRBJ2-7; 7 bases map to TRBD2. Per the germline V gene, CDR1 is MNHNY and CDR2 is SVGAGI (reference sequence). This CDR3 contains 14 residues. After removal of 0 bases from V and 6 bases from J, the junction contained 5 bases not matched to a gene. CDR3 residues: CASSYSSGLVEQYF. The CDR3 DNA reads TGTGCCAGCAGTTACTCTAGCGGGCTGGTCGAGCAGTACTTC.

The chain couples TRBV25-1 to TRBJ1-4; D remains ambiguous. The CDR3 loop spans 16 amino acids. V was trimmed by 5 bases and J by 4 bases, leaving 17 bases between them. Germline V gene data show CDR1 as MGHDK and CDR2 as SYGVNS. The CDR3 protein is CASSFAGRLLNEKLFF. Written as DNA, the CDR3 is TGTGCCAGCAGTTTTGCCGGGAGACTACTTAATGAAAAACTGTTTTTT.

The chain couples TRBV7-6 to TRBJ1-2; no reliable D call. Deletions cut 0 bases from V and 2 bases from J, with 19 bases between. Germline assignment: CDR1 SGHVS and CDR2 FNYEAQ. The CDR3 runs 18 residues. The CDR3 sequence: CASSLAGSLSMANYGYTF. The CDR3 region has the DNA TGTGCCAGCAGCTTAGCGGGCAGCCTAAGCATGGCCAACTATGGCTACACCTTC.

The table lists this clone with a few counts. The V gene is TRBV7-3, the J gene TRBJ2-7, with 7 bases matching TRBD1. CDR3 length equals 11 residues. Germline V gene lookup returns CDR1 SGHTA and CDR2 FQGTGA. After removal of 10 bases from V and 6 bases from J, the junction contained 6 bases not matched to a gene. CDR3 region: CATTGDPEQYF. As DNA, the CDR3 is TGTGCCACCACAGGGGATCCCGAGCAGTACTTC. Using reference TRBV7-3 and TRBJ2-7 for the parts outside the CDR3, the full variable domain is GAGVSQTPSNKVTEKGKYVELRCDPISGHTALYWYRQSLGQGPEFLIYFQGTGAADDSGLPNDRFFAVRPEGSVSTLKIQRTERGDSAVYLCATTGDPEQYFGPGTRLTVT.

CDR3: CASRPTSGRVDTQYF. The CDR3 DNA reads as TGTGCCAGCAGGCCTACTAGCGGGAGGGTGGATACGCAGTATTTT. This chain uses TRBV5-4 with TRBJ2-3; the match to TRBD2 covers 13 bases. Germline values: CDR1 SGHNT, CDR2 YYREEE (reference sequence). There are 15 residues in the CDR3. J gave up 6 bases and V 5 bases, and 6 bases lay outside the gene matches. Based on the CDR3 plus reference TRBV5-4 and TRBJ2-3, the full variable domain is ETGVTQSPTHLIKTRGQQVTLRCSSQSGHNTVSWYQQALGQGPQFIFQYYREEENGRGNFPPRFSGLQFPNYSSELNVNALELDDSALYLCASRPTSGRVDTQYFGPGTRLTVL.

This clone turned up a few times. This clone may be a read error of a much larger clone one base away. The genes are TRBV2 and TRBJ2-1; 13 bases agree with TRBD2. This CDR3 has 18 residues. V shed 6 bases, J shed 9 bases, and the junction held 17 bases outside the gene matches. Germline lookup yields CDR1 SNHLY and CDR2 FYNNEI. CDR3 region: CASRAGGSGLAGDGEQFF. The CDR3, as DNA: TGTGCCAGCAGGGCAGGGGGCTCTGGACTAGCGGGAGATGGTGAGCAGTTCTTC.

This clone was seen a handful of times. CDR3 in DNA: TGTGCCAGCAGACAGGGAGAAGCTAACTATGGCTACACCTTC. The encoded protein is CASRQGEANYGYTF. The V and J genes are TRBV10-3 and TRBJ1-2; 7 bases fit TRBD1. Germline CDR1 ENHRY, CDR2 SYGVKD. CDR3 length: 14 residues. V shed 10 bases, J shed 0 bases, and the junction held 8 bases outside the gene matches.

This clone was counted between two and nine times. This rearrangement joins TRBV11-2 to TRBJ2-5, with D hard to call. V lost 5 bases to trimming and J lost 4 bases, with 14 bases between them. The CDR3 length is 14 residues. The germline CDR1 and CDR2 sequences are SGHAT and FQNNGV. The CDR3 spells CASSPQWVGETQYF. As DNA, the CDR3 is TGTGCCAGCAGCCCTCAATGGGTGGGAGAGACCCAGTACTTC.

This clone came up a few times. CDR3: CASSPDRTSYGYTF. The CDR3 DNA is TGTGCCAGCAGTCCTGACAGGACCAGCTATGGCTACACCTTC. This chain joins TRBV6-4 and TRBJ1-2; TRBD1 is a possible D gene (6 bases). Trimming shortened V by 5 bases and J by 4 bases, and 14 bases separated the two germline ends. This CDR3 contains 14 residues. Germline V lookup: CDR1 MRHNA, CDR2 SNTAGT.

V is TRBV5-6 and J is TRBJ2-7, with 8 positions matching TRBD2. This CDR3 has 15 amino acids. Germline assignment: CDR1 SGHDT and CDR2 YYEEEE. Unmatched junction bases numbered 9, after V lost 4 bases and J lost 3 bases. The CDR3 DNA follows: TGTGCCAGCAGCACGCCGGGACTAGACGTCTACGAGCAGTACTTC. Protein sequence: CASSTPGLDVYEQYF.

This chain connects TRBV6-6 to TRBJ1-2; D perhaps matches TRBD1 (6 bases). The germline V and J ends were trimmed by 5 bases and 5 bases, with 12 bases remaining between them. Germline CDR1 is MNHNY and CDR2 is SVGAGI (reference sequence). The CDR3 has 13 amino acids. DNA for the CDR3: TGTGCCAGCAGTCCGGGACACCTGTATGGCTACACCTTC. It yields the protein CASSPGHLYGYTF.

The sample holds a few counts of this clone. The chain employs TRBV7-2 and TRBJ2-3; no firm D call. The germline gives CDR1 SGHTA, CDR2 FQGNSA. This CDR3 is built from 15 residues. V dropped 4 bases and J dropped 1 base, with 12 bases sitting between them. CDR3 in amino acids: CASSSLGLGTDTQYF. Here the CDR3 DNA reads TGTGCCAGCAGCTCCCTGGGCTTGGGCACAGATACGCAGTATTTT.

This clone was detected a few times. The chain employs TRBV7-2 and TRBJ2-7, with unresolved D. Between the trimmed V and J ends, which lost 0 bases and 2 bases, there was a span of 8 bases. Germline CDR1 reads SGHTA; CDR2 reads FQGNSA. This CDR3 has 14 residues. In DNA form, the CDR3 reads TGTGCCAGCAGCTTAGCAGGGAAGCCCTACGAGCAGTACTTC. Translation gives CASSLAGKPYEQYF.

This clone appeared a few times. CDR3 region: CASSLRTGDYGYTF. As DNA, the CDR3 is TGCGCCAGCAGCTTAAGGACGGGAGACTATGGCTACACCTTC. The rearrangement uses TRBV5-1 and TRBJ1-2, with unresolved D. Looked up from germline, CDR1 is SGHRS and CDR2 is YFSETQ. The CDR3 spans 14 residues. Trimming left V 2 bases short and J 3 bases short, with 11 bases between.

This chain joins TRBV7-2 and TRBJ2-1; no definite D call. Trimming took 2 bases from V and 9 from J, leaving 17 bases between them. The CDR3 runs to 15 residues. Germline CDR1 SGHTA, CDR2 FQGNSA. The CDR3 protein is CASSLSSGPRSEQFF. The DNA for the CDR3 is TGTGCCAGCAGCTTATCGAGTGGTCCTCGGAGTGAGCAGTTCTTC.